This entry lists 21 T cell receptor beta chains sequenced from one sample in a study of T cell responses to AZD1222 COVID-19 vaccine (dated by TCRdb to about 2021). The method was the immunoSEQ multiplex PCR assay. This immuneACCESS table, as held by TCRdb, lists in-frame sequences with V and J called but not all clones. Of the missing ones, under half trace to an unresolved V gene in checked studies; the others have no known cause. This sample comprises approximately 150,000 clones, 92% of them detected only once. The ten largest make up around 4.5% of the sample. The intended sense of this specimen's time point label: baseline before first vaccination. In the paper's terms, the treatment or condition label means: meningococcal conjugate vaccine given as trial control. Source: peripheral blood, taken on day 0 of MenACWY control vaccination. These TCRs come from an adult in good health.

This rearrangement joins TRBV7-3 to TRBJ2-1, with D unclear. With 2 bases removed from V and 1 base from J, the gap between germline ends came to 12 bases. Germline CDR1 SGHTA, CDR2 FQGTGA. There are 16 residues in the CDR3. DNA of the CDR3: TGTGCCAGCAGCTTAGCAGCTGCGGTTTCCTACAATGAGCAGTTCTTC. It translates to CASSLAAAVSYNEQFF.

This rearrangement joins TRBV6-2 or TRBV6-3 to TRBJ2-7, with 12 bases identical to TRBD2. V lost 5 bases to trimming and J lost 0 bases; unmatched junction nucleotides: 2. The germline CDR1 and CDR2 sequences are MNHEY and SVGEGT. The CDR3 runs 15 residues. The CDR3 is CASSPGLAGSYEQYF. The CDR3 nucleotides read TGTGCCAGCAGTCCGGGACTAGCGGGCTCCTACGAGCAGTACTTC.

The chain joins TRBV3-1 (or the pseudogene TRBV3-2) to TRBJ2-2; 9 nucleotides align to TRBD1. Germline trimming cut 4 bases from V and 8 bases from J; bases unmatched to any gene: 11. The CDR3 has 16 residues. Germline lookup yields CDR1 LGHDT and CDR2 YNNKEL (reference sequence). CDR3 nucleotide sequence: TGTGCCAGCAGCCCCCGGGGACAGGGCCCGGCAGGGGAGCTGTTTTTT. The encoded protein is CASSPRGQGPAGELFF.

This rearrangement joins TRBV29-1 to TRBJ1-2; 12 nucleotides agree with TRBD1. The germline CDR1 and CDR2 sequences are SQVTM and ANQGSEA. This CDR3 contains 16 residues. V shed 1 base, J shed 2 bases, and the junction held 5 bases outside the gene matches. CDR3: CSVEAGTGGSNYGYTF. The CDR3 nucleotides read TGCAGCGTTGAAGCAGGGACAGGGGGCTCAAACTATGGCTACACCTTC.

V usage is TRBV5-1 and J usage is TRBJ2-3, with 12 nucleotides matching TRBD2. Germline V gene data show CDR1 as SGHRS and CDR2 as YFSETQ. This CDR3 contains 16 residues. V lost 2 bases, J lost 6 bases, and 7 bases stayed unmatched. The CDR3 region has the DNA TGCGCCAGCAGCTTCGCTAGCGGGAGGGCAAGGGATACGCAGTATTTT. Translation: CASSFASGRARDTQYF. Full variable domain (remainder filled in from reference TRBV5-1 and TRBJ2-3): KAGVTQTPRYLIKTRGQQVTLSCSPISGHRSVSWYQQTPGQGLQFLFEYFSETQRNKGNFPGRFSGRQFSNSRSEMNVSTLELGDSALYLCASSFASGRARDTQYFGPGTRLTVL.

The chain carries TRBV14 and TRBJ1-3; D remains ambiguous. This CDR3 contains 15 residues. Germline-derived CDR1 and CDR2 are SGHDN and FVKESK. Trimming pared 4 bases from V and 4 bases from J, leaving 14 bases between. CDR3 loop: CASSPSLGTGNTIYF. In DNA, the CDR3 is TGTGCCAGCAGCCCATCGCTGGGCACCGGAAACACCATATATTTT. The full variable domain, its missing parts supplied by reference TRBV14 and TRBJ1-3, is EAGVTQFPSHSVIEKGQTVTLRCDPISGHDNLYWYRRVMGKEIKFLLHFVKESKQDESGMPNNRFLAERTGGTYSTLKVQPAELEDSGVYFCASSPSLGTGNTIYFGEGSWLTVV.

The chain recombines TRBV6-1 with TRBJ2-5; 12 bases are a match to TRBD2. The germline V gene has CDR1 MNHNS and CDR2 SASEGT. V lost 4 bases to trimming and J lost 2 bases; unmatched junction nucleotides: 5. The CDR3 is 16 residues long. Here the CDR3 reads CASSAASGRGQETQYF. Written as DNA, the CDR3 is TGTGCCAGCAGTGCCGCTAGCGGGAGGGGTCAAGAGACCCAGTACTTC.

The chain couples TRBV19 to TRBJ2-7; D not resolved. This CDR3 has 11 amino acids. The germline V gene has CDR1 LNHDA and CDR2 SQIVND (reference sequence). The V gene lost 7 bases and the J gene lost 3 bases, with 7 bases spanning the gap. The DNA for the CDR3 is TGTGCCAGTAAGGGTATCTACGAGCAGTACTTC. Translated, it gives CASKGIYEQYF.

The V gene is TRBV11-3, the J gene TRBJ1-1, with no clear D. This CDR3 is built from 13 residues. Germline CDR1 reads SGHNT; CDR2 reads YENEEA. Trimming pared 3 bases from V and 1 base from J, leaving 6 bases between. The CDR3 DNA reads TGTGCCAGCAGCTTTACAGAGAACACTGAAGCTTTCTTT. Translation: CASSFTENTEAFF. Together with reference TRBV11-3 and TRBJ1-1, the CDR3 gives the full variable domain: EAGVVQSPRYKIIEKKQPVAFWCNPISGHNTLYWYLQNLGQGPELLIRYENEEAVDDSQLPKDRFSAERLKGVDSTLKIQPAELGDSAVYLCASSFTENTEAFFGQGTRLTVV.

V gene TRBV27 combines with J gene TRBJ2-1; TRBD2 matches at 10 bases. Germline lookup yields CDR1 MNHEY and CDR2 SMNVEV (reference sequence). With 3 bases clipped from V and 8 bases from J, the junction kept 13 bases outside the gene matches. This CDR3 spans 17 amino acids. As DNA, the CDR3 is TGTGCCAGCAGTTTTCTCATCGGGAGCGGGAGGGTCCATGAGCAGTTCTTC. Its translation: CASSFLIGSGRVHEQFF.

A few counts support this clone. The chain employs TRBV15 and TRBJ1-2; D is undetermined. The V gene's germline CDR1 is LNHNV and CDR2 YYDKDF (reference sequence). Trimming left V 0 bases short and J 8 bases short, with 10 bases between. The CDR3 extends over 13 amino acids. CDR3 DNA: TGTGCCACCAGCAGAGAGGGTTGGACGGGCTACACCTTC. Translating gives CATSREGWTGYTF.

The chain carries TRBV4-1 and TRBJ2-3; perhaps TRBD1 as D (6 bases). The CDR3 has 10 amino acids. Germline CDR1 is MGHRA and CDR2 is YSYEKL. The V and J ends lost 11 bases and 4 bases respectively, with 7 bases between them. CDR3 residues: CASGADTQYF. Written as DNA, the CDR3 is TGCGCCTCAGGGGCAGATACGCAGTATTTT.

V is TRBV2 and J is TRBJ2-7, with a possible D match to TRBD1 (6 bases). Germline V lookup: CDR1 SNHLY, CDR2 FYNNEI. The CDR3 is 14 residues long. V shed 3 bases and J shed 0 bases, with 9 bases lying between them. The CDR3 DNA reads TGTGCCAGCAGTGAGCGGACAGCCTCCTACGAGCAGTACTTC. This gives the protein CASSERTASYEQYF.

The chain joins TRBV7-2 to TRBJ1-2, with a tentative D call TRBD1 (6 bases). Germline V gene sequence: CDR1 SGHTA, CDR2 FQGNSA. With 5 bases removed from V and 7 bases from J, the gap between germline ends came to 26 bases. The CDR3 is 17 amino acids. CDR3 in amino acids: CASSVSSSQGKMGGYTF. In nucleotides, the CDR3 is TGTGCCAGCAGCGTTAGCTCATCCCAGGGGAAGATGGGTGGCTACACCTTC. The full variable domain, in which reference TRBV7-2 and TRBJ1-2 provide the parts outside the CDR3, is GAGVSQSPSNKVTEKGKDVELRCDPISGHTALYWYRQSLGQGLEFLIYFQGNSAPDKSGLPSDRFSAERTGGSVSTLTIQRTQQEDSAVYLCASSVSSSQGKMGGYTFGSGTRLTVV.

This CDR3 is CAWRLAGEYNEQFF. CDR3 nucleotide sequence: TGTGCCTGGAGACTAGCGGGAGAATACAATGAGCAGTTCTTC. The chain has TRBV30 and TRBJ2-1, with TRBD2 matching over 11 bases. The ends lost 3 bases at V and 4 bases at J; junction bases unmatched: 2. The CDR3 totals 14 residues. Germline values: CDR1 GTSNPN, CDR2 SVGIG (reference sequence).

The chain carries TRBV6-5 and TRBJ2-2; TRBD2 aligns across 7 bases. V shed 6 bases and J 4 bases; nucleotides not matched to a gene: 5. The CDR3 totals 14 residues. Germline V gene lookup returns CDR1 MNHEY and CDR2 SVGAGI. In DNA, the CDR3 is TGTGCCAGCAGGCGGGAGTGGGTCACCGGGGAGCTGTTTTTT. Residues: CASRREWVTGELFF.

DNA for the CDR3: TGCAGCGCTGGGGACGCAGGCTCTGGGGCCAACGTCCTGACTTTC. Its protein product is CSAGDAGSGANVLTF. The V gene is TRBV29-1, the J gene TRBJ2-6; D is perhaps TRBD1 or TRBD2 (5 bases each). Germline V gene lookup returns CDR1 SQVTM and CDR2 ANQGSEA. CDR3 length: 15 residues. Between the trimmed V and J ends, which lost 7 bases and 0 bases, there was a span of 13 bases. The full variable domain, completed using reference TRBV29-1 and TRBJ2-6, is SAVISQKPSRDICQRGTSLTIQCQVDSQVTMMFWYRQQPGQSLTLIATANQGSEATYESGFVIDKFPISRPNLTFSTLTVSNMSPEDSSIYLCSAGDAGSGANVLTFGAGSRLTVL.

The chain employs TRBV24-1 and TRBJ2-1; TRBD2 agrees at 11 bases. The CDR3 spans 16 residues. Germline V lookup: CDR1 KGHDR, CDR2 SFDVKD. J gave up 8 bases and V 3 bases, and 8 bases lay outside the gene matches. The CDR3, as DNA: TGTGCCACCAGTGATGAAACTAGCGGGAGAGGGTATGAGCAGTTCTTC. This encodes CATSDETSGRGYEQFF.

J is TRBJ1-1 and V is TRBV2; no reliable D call. Looked up from germline, CDR1 is SNHLY and CDR2 is FYNNEI. Trimming took off 7 bases at V and 2 bases at J, with 14 bases between the two ends. CDR3 length: 14 amino acids. CDR3 DNA sequence: TGTGCCAGCACCTTAGGAGGGAGAAACACTGAAGCTTTCTTT. Amino acids: CASTLGGRNTEAFF.

The chain combines TRBV6-2 or TRBV6-3 with TRBJ2-5, with 7 bases matching TRBD2. This CDR3 comprises 16 residues. In germline, CDR1 is MNHEY, CDR2 SVGEGT. The trim removed 5 bases at V and 1 base at J, leaving 10 bases unmatched. CDR3 in amino acids: CASSPGGSGPQETQYF. In DNA form, the CDR3 reads TGTGCCAGCAGTCCCGGGGGTAGCGGGCCCCAAGAGACCCAGTACTTC.

The chain carries TRBV13 and TRBJ2-7; TRBD2 agrees at 8 bases. The CDR3 sequence is 17 residues long. Germline V lookup: CDR1 PRHDT, CDR2 FYEKMQ (reference sequence). V dropped 1 base and J dropped 1; count of bases not matched to a gene: 9. The CDR3, as DNA: TGTGCCAGCAGCTTAGTATCGGGACTAGTCGCTTCCTACGAGCAGTACTTC. Residues: CASSLVSGLVASYEQYF.